What follows are 16 T cell receptor beta chains derived from one specimen sequenced in a study of T cells in Graves' hyperthyroidism and ophthalmopathy. The TCR beta CDR3 regions underwent amplification using RNA transcripts as the source. First-round RT-PCR with HTBI primers amplified the TCR CDR3 region. Each CDR3 protein gets one entry after TCRdb re-called the multiplex PCR reads with MiXCR. This table holds under 350,000 distinct CDR3 sequences, roughly 18% found once. Sequencing was carried out using blood. All receptors derive from a woman aged 45 to 65 with Graves' hyperthyroidism.

The V call is TRBV24-1, the J call TRBJ2-5; no definite D call. V lost 2 bases to trimming and J lost 1 base, with 7 bases between them. Germline V gene data show CDR1 as KGHDR and CDR2 as SFDVKD. The CDR3 is 14 residues long. CDR3 amino acids: CATSDWAVQETQYF. The CDR3 nucleotides are TGTGCCACCAGTGATTGGGCAGTCCAAGAGACCCAGTACTTC.

This clonotype was observed a handful of times. The rearrangement links TRBV24-1 to TRBJ2-2; the match to TRBD1 covers 9 bases. The CDR3 covers 14 residues. V lost 9 bases and J lost 1; bases outside the gene matches: 2. Germline loops: CDR1 KGHDR, CDR2 SFDVKD. The CDR3 sequence is CATSGQGNTGELFF. The CDR3 DNA follows: TGTGCCACCTCGGGACAGGGGAACACCGGGGAGCTGTTTTTT.

At least ten counts were recorded for this clonotype. J is TRBJ2-7 and V is TRBV5-1; 7 bases match TRBD2. V shed 1 base and J 2 bases; nucleotides not matched to a gene: 3. Germline CDR1 is SGHRS and CDR2 is YFSETQ. The CDR3 consists of 14 residues. The CDR3 is CASSLLGTTYEQYF. The DNA of the CDR3 is TGCGCCAGCAGCTTGCTGGGGACTACCTACGAGCAGTACTTC.

This clonotype turned up a few times. V is TRBV12-3 or TRBV12-4 and J is TRBJ1-2; a possible D gene is TRBD1 (5 bases). CDR3 length: 12 residues. V shed 8 bases and J shed 8 bases, with 15 bases lying between them. For the CDR3, the DNA is TGTGCCAGCCAAACCGGGACTTCGGGCTACACCTTC. It is translated as CASQTGTSGYTF.

The chain links TRBV28 to TRBJ2-7; unclear D gene. CDR3 length: 14 amino acids. V shed 2 bases and J shed 0 bases, with 8 bases lying between them. Germline V gene data show CDR1 as MDHEN and CDR2 as SYDVKM. Here the CDR3 DNA reads TGTGCCAGCAGTTTAATAGGGTTCTCCTACGAGCAGTACTTC. This sequence encodes CASSLIGFSYEQYF.

This clonotype has at least ten counts. The chain has TRBV11-3 and TRBJ2-1; D is uncertain. The CDR3 is 15 amino acids. Trimming left V 1 base short and J 7 bases short, with 14 bases between. Looked up from germline, CDR1 is SGHNT and CDR2 is YENEEA. CDR3 region: CASSLGGQGKNEQFF. The CDR3 nucleotides read TGTGCCAGCAGCTTAGGGGGTCAAGGGAAGAATGAGCAGTTCTTC.

This clonotype appeared a few times. This sequence joins TRBV7-2 and TRBJ2-1; D unclear. The CDR3 runs 12 residues. Germline V lookup: CDR1 SGHTA, CDR2 FQGNSA. Trimming took 4 bases from V and 8 from J, leaving 9 bases between them. The CDR3: CASSSSLDEQFF. CDR3 sequence (DNA): TGTGCCAGCAGCTCGTCTCTGGATGAGCAGTTCTTC.

As to this clonotype: This may stem from a read error, because a much larger clone lies one nucleotide away. The chain joins TRBV7-8 to TRBJ2-5; 8 bases fit TRBD2. The germline V gene has CDR1 SGHVS and CDR2 FQNEAQ. The CDR3 has 16 residues. With 1 base clipped from V and 5 bases from J, the junction kept 9 bases outside the gene matches. In DNA form, the CDR3 reads TGTGCCAGCAGCTTAGGGCCGGGAGGGCCGGTCGAGACCCAGTACTTC. Translating it yields CASSLGPGGPVETQYF. Looking up the rest from reference TRBV7-8 and TRBJ2-5 gives the full variable domain: GAGVSQSPRYKVAKRGQDVALRCDPISGHVSLFWYQQALGQGPEFLTYFQNEAQLDKSGLPSDRFFAERPEGSVSTLKIQRTQQEDSAVYLCASSLGPGGPVETQYFGPGTRLLVL.

This clonotype was recorded at least ten times. The chain combines TRBV2 with TRBJ1-1, with D perhaps TRBD1 (5 bases). The ends were cut back, 4 bases at V and 12 bases at J, with 12 bases in the middle. Looked up from germline, CDR1 is SNHLY and CDR2 is FYNNEI. There are 11 residues in the CDR3. This CDR3 is CASSVSGATFF. CDR3 in DNA: TGTGCCAGCAGTGTCTCCGGGGCTACTTTCTTT.

This clonotype was seen more than once but under ten times. The genes are TRBV20-1 and TRBJ2-7; 12 nucleotides agree with TRBD2. CDR3 length: 14 amino acids. After removal of 6 bases from V and 3 bases from J, the junction contained 6 bases not matched to a gene. The V gene's germline CDR1 is DFQATT and CDR2 SNEGSKA (reference sequence). CDR3 sequence (DNA): TGCAGTGCAACGACTAGCGGGAGTAACTACGAGCAGTACTTC. It translates to CSATTSGSNYEQYF.

With regard to this clonotype: A much larger clone differs from this one at a single base, so this may be a read error. The chain combines TRBV5-1 with TRBJ2-3; 14 bases align to TRBD2. Germline assignment: CDR1 SGHRS and CDR2 YFSETQ. The CDR3 is 15 residues long. The CDR3 protein is CVSSWGLAGEDTQYF. CDR3 nucleotides: TGCGTCAGCAGCTGGGGACTAGCGGGAGAAGATACGCAGTATTTT.

This clonotype was recorded a few times. This chain connects TRBV24-1 to TRBJ2-1; maybe TRBD2 (6 bases). The CDR3 has 13 residues. Looked up from germline, CDR1 is KGHDR and CDR2 is SFDVKD. The germline V and J ends were trimmed by 3 bases and 7 bases, with 9 bases remaining between them. CDR3 residues: CATSDRGRNEQFF. CDR3 DNA sequence: TGTGCCACCAGTGATCGGGGGAGGAATGAGCAGTTCTTC.

This clonotype was detected a few times. The genes are TRBV24-1 and TRBJ1-2; 8 positions match TRBD1. This CDR3 is built from 15 residues. V shed 4 bases, J shed 7 bases, and the junction held 10 bases outside the gene matches. CDR1 and CDR2 (germline): KGHDR, SFDVKD. The chain's CDR3 is CATSETGQDRLGYTF. CDR3 coding DNA: TGTGCCACCAGTGAGACGGGACAGGATCGCCTTGGCTACACCTTC.

At least ten counts were recorded for this clonotype. The CDR3 nucleotides are TGTGCCATCAGTGCGCCGGGACAGGGAGTTTATGGCTACACCTTC. Protein sequence: CAISAPGQGVYGYTF. The chain carries TRBV10-3 and TRBJ1-2; 9 bases line up with TRBD1. Losses at the gene ends were 4 bases for V and 5 bases for J; bases not matched to a gene: 8. The germline CDR1 and CDR2 sequences are ENHRY and SYGVKD. The CDR3 totals 15 residues.

As for this clonotype: A much larger clone lies a single base off, so this may be a read error. The gene calls are TRBV14 and TRBJ1-2, with unresolved D. CDR3 length equals 13 residues. The V gene's germline CDR1 is SGHDN and CDR2 FVKESK. Here the CDR3 DNA reads TGTGCCAGCAGCCCCGCGGTGAATTATGGCTGCACCTTC. Its translation is CASSPAVNYGCTF.

V gene TRBV7-2 combines with J gene TRBJ1-6; D possibly corresponds to TRBD1 (5 bases). The CDR3 totals 15 residues. Per germline, CDR1 SGHTA and CDR2 FQGNSA. Trimming took off 3 bases at V and 9 bases at J, with 15 bases between the two ends. The CDR3 bases are TGTGCCAGCAGCTTTATCAGCGCCGGGACTTCACCCCTCCACTTT. Translation: CASSFISAGTSPLHF.